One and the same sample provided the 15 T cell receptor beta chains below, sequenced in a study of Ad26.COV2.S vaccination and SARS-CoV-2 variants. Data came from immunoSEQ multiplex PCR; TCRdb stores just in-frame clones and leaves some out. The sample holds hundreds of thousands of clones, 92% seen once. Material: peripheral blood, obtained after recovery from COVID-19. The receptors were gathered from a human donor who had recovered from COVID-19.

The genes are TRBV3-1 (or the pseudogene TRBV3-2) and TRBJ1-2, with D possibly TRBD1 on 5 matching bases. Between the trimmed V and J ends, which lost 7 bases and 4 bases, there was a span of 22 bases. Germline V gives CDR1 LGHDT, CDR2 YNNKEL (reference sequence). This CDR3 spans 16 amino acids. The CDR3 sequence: CASTPPLSGAGYGYTF. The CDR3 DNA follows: TGTGCCAGCACCCCTCCCCTCTCTGGGGCCGGCTATGGCTACACCTTC.

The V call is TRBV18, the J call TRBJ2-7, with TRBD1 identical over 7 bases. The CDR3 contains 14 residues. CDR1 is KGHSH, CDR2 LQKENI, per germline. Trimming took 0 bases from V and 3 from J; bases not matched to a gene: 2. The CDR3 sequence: CASSPPDRVYEQYF. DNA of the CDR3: TGTGCCAGCTCACCACCCGACAGGGTCTACGAGCAGTACTTC.

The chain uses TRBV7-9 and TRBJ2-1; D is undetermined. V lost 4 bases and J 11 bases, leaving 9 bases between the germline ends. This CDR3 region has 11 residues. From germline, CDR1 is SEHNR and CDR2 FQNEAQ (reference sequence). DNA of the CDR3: TGTGCCAGCAGCTCCTGGCAGAAGCAGTTCTTC. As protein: CASSSWQKQFF.

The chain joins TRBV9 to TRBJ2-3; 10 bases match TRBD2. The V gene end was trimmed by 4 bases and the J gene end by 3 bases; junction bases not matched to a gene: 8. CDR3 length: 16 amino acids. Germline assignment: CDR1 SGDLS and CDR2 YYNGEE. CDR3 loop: CASSLAFSGGTDTQYF. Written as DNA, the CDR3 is TGTGCCAGCAGCCTTGCTTTTAGCGGGGGGACAGATACGCAGTATTTT.

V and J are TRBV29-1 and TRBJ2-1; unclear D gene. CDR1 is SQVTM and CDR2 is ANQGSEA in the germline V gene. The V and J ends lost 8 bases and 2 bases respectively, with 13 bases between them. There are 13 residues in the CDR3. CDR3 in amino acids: CSLIPETYNEQFF. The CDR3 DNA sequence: TGCAGCCTGATACCGGAAACCTACAATGAGCAGTTCTTC.

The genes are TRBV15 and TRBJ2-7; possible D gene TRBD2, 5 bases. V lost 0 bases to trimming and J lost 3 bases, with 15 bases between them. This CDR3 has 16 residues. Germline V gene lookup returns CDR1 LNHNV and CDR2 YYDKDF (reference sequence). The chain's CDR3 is CATSRDPLGAVYEQYF. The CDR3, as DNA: TGTGCCACCAGCAGAGATCCCCTCGGAGCGGTCTACGAGCAGTACTTC.

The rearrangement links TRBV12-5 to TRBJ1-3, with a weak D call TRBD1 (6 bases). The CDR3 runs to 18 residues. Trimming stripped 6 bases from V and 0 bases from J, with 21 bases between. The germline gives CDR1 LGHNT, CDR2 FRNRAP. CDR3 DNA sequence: TGTGCTAGTGGGGAGGGGTTAGGGGGACACTACTCTGGAAACACCATATATTTT. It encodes CASGEGLGGHYSGNTIYF.

In DNA, the CDR3 is TGTGCCAGCAGCCAAGATCAGGGTAACTATGGCTACACCTTC. Translated: CASSQDQGNYGYTF. V usage is TRBV3-1 (or the pseudogene TRBV3-2) and J usage is TRBJ1-2; TRBD1 might be the D (5 bases). The V end was cut by 0 bases, the J end by 1 base, with 6 bases between. Germline CDR1 reads LGHDT; CDR2 reads YNNKEL (reference sequence). The CDR3 length is 14 residues.

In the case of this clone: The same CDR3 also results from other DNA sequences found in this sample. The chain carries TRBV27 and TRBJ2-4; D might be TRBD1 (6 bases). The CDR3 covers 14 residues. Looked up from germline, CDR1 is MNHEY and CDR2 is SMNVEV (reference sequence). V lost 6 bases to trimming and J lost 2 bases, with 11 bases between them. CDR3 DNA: TGTGCCAGCAGGTCAACAGGGACCAAAAACATTCAGTACTTC. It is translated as CASRSTGTKNIQYF.

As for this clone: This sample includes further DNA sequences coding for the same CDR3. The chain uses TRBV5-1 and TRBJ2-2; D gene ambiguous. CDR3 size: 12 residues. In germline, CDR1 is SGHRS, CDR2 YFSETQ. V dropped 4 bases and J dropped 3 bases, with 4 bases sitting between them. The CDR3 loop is CASSRDTGELFF. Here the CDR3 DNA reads TGCGCCAGCAGCCGAGACACCGGGGAGCTGTTTTTT. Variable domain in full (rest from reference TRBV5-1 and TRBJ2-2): KAGVTQTPRYLIKTRGQQVTLSCSPISGHRSVSWYQQTPGQGLQFLFEYFSETQRNKGNFPGRFSGRQFSNSRSEMNVSTLELGDSALYLCASSRDTGELFFGEGSRLTVL.

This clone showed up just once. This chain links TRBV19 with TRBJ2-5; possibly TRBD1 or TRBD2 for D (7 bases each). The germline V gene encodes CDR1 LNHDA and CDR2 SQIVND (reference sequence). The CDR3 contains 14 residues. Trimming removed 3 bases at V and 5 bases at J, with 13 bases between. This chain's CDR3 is CASSMGGGGETQYF. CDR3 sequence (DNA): TGTGCCAGTAGTATGGGAGGGGGCGGTGAGACCCAGTACTTC.

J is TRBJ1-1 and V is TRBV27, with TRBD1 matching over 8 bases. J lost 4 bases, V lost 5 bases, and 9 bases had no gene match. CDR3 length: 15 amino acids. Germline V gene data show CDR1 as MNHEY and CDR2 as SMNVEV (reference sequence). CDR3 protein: CASSTPAGTGTEAFF. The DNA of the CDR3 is TGTGCCAGCAGTACTCCCGCCGGGACAGGCACTGAAGCTTTCTTT.

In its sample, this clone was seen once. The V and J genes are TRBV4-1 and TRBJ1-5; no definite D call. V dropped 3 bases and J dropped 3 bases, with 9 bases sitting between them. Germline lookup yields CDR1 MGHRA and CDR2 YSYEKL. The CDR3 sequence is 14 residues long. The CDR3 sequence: CASSHGQDNQPQHF. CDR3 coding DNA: TGCGCCAGCAGCCACGGGCAGGACAATCAGCCCCAGCATTTT.

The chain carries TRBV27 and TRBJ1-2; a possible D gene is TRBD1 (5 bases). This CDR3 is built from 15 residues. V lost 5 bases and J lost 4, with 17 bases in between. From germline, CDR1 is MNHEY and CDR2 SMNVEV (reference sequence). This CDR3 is CASSLLGPSPYGYTF. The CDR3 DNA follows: TGTGCCAGCAGTCTACTGGGACCGAGCCCCTATGGCTACACCTTC.

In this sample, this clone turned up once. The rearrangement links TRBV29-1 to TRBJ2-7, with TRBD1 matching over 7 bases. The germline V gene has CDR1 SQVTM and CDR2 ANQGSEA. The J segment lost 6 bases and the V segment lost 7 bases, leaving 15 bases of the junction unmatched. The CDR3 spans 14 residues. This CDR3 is CSAGRQGSLSEQYF. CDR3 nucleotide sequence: TGCAGCGCTGGCCGACAGGGCTCCCTATCCGAGCAGTACTTC.